This TCR beta chain emerged from a study of blood T cell repertoires in COVID-19. CDR1 and CDR2 from the germline V gene are MNHEY and SVGAGI. This CDR3 comprises 15 residues. The ends were cut back, 6 bases at V and 7 bases at J, with 18 bases in the middle. Measured with immunoSEQ multiplex PCR; TCRdb has only the in-frame clones, and not every one. The sample holds 390,000 or so clones, roughly 90% seen once. This chain uses TRBV6-5 with TRBJ1-4, with a weak D call TRBD1 (6 bases). This TCR came from a woman between 25 and 40 years old with COVID-19, enrolled during active disease. The sample was peripheral blood. The CDR3 spells CASSLFGGLGEKLFF. The CDR3 region has the DNA TGTGCCAGCAGCCTCTTCGGGGGGCTGGGTGAAAAACTGTTTTTT.